This record looks at one T cell receptor beta chain sequence and its context. The antigen is not known. The record originates from a study of T cell clones after liver transplantation. At the level of the study: TCRbeta sequencing after a pre-transplant mixed lymphocyte reaction identified graft-donor-reactive clones, later tracked in post-transplant blood. Study-level findings and limits: A larger donor-reactive than third-party decline suggested partial antigen-specific deletion.

The table came from immunoSEQ multiplex PCR; TCRdb's copy has only in-frame clones and leaves some out. The sample comprises about 75,000 clones, over 85% of which are singletons, and approximately 2.4% rests with the top ten. Trimming left V 5 bases short and J 2 bases short, with 2 bases between. This CDR3 is 11 amino acids long. Germline loops: CDR1 SEHNR, CDR2 FQNEAQ (reference sequence). The chain couples TRBV7-9 to TRBJ2-3; D remains ambiguous. The TCR comes from a human donor who received a liver transplant. The sample was CD4+ T cells from blood, taken before liver transplant. CDR3 protein: CASSDTDTQYF. The DNA for the CDR3 is TGTGCCAGCAGCGACACAGATACGCAGTATTTT.